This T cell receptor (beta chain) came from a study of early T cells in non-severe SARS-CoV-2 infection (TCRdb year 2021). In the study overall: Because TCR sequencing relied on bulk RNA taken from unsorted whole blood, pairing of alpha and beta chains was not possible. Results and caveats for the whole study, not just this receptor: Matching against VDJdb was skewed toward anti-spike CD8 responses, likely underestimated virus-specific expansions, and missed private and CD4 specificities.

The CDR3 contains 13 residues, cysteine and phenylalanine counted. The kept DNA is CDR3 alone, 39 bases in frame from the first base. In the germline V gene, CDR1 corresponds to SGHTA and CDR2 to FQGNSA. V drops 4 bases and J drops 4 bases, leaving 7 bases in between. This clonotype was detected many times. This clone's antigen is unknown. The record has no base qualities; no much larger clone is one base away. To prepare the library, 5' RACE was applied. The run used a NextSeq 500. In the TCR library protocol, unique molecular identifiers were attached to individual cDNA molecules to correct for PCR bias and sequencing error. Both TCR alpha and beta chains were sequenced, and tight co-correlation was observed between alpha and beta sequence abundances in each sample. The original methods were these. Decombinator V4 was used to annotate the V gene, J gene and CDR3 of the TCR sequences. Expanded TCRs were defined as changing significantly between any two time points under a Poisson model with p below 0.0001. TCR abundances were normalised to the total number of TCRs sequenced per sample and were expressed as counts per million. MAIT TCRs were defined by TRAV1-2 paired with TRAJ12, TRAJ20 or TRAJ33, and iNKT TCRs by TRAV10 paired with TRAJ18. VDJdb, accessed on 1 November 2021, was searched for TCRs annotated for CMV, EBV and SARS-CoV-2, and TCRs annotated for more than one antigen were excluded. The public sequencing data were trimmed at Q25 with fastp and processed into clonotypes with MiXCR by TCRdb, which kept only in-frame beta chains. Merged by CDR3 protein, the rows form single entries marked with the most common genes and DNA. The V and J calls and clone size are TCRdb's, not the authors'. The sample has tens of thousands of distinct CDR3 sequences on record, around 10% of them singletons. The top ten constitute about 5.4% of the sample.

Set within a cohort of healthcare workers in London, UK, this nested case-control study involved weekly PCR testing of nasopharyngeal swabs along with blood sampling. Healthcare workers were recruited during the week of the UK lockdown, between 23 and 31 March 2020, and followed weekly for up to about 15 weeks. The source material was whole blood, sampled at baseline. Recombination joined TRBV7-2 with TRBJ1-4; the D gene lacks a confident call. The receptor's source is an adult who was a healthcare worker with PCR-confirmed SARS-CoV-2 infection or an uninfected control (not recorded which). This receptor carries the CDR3 CASSSRNNEKLFF. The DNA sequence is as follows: TGTGCCAGCAGCTCCCGAAATAATGAAAAACTGTTTTTT.